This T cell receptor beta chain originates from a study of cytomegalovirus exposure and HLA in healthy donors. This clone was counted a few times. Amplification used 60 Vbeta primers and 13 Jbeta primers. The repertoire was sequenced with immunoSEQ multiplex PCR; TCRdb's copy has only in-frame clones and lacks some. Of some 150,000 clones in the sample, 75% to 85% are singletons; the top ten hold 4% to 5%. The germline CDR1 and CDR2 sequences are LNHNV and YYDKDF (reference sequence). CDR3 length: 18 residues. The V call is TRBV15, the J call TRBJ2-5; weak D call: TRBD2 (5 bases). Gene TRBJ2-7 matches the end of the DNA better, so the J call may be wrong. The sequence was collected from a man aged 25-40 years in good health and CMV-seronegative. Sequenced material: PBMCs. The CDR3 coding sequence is TGTGCCACCAGCAGAGATCTCACTAGGGTGGGAAGCTCCTACGAGCAGTACTTC. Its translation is CATSRDLTRVGSSYEQYF.